This paragraph covers one TCR beta chain sequence. The antigen is unknown. These data originate in a study of long-term antiretroviral therapy in people with HIV. Overall study results and limits: Once patients were on ART, diversity went higher but still fell short of transplant donor controls. Against controls, HIV repertoires showed narrower ranges of CDR3 length.

Samples held about 0.95-11 million cryopreserved PBMC, and DNA extraction followed. Germline V CDR1 and CDR2: LNHDA, SQIVND (reference sequence). This CDR3 contains 15 residues. The trim removed 3 bases at V and 3 bases at J, leaving 4 bases unmatched. Version v3.0 of the immunoSEQ assay was performed at survey level. Clones were sequenced by immunoSEQ multiplex PCR, and TCRdb holds only the in-frame ones, with some missing. The sample records some 25,000 clones, about 79% being singletons. The input for sequencing was unsorted PBMCs, taken 0.7 years before starting antiretroviral therapy. The chain combines TRBV19 with TRBJ2-4, with TRBD1 matching over 8 bases. The receptor was derived from a man aged 30-40 years with HIV. The CDR3 DNA reads as TGTGCCAGTAGTATCGGACAGGGCCTCAAAAACATTCAGTACTTC. It specifies CASSIGQGLKNIQYF. The complete variable domain, with remaining parts taken from reference TRBV19 and TRBJ2-4, reads DGGITQSPKYLFRKEGQNVTLSCEQNLNHDAMYWYRQDPGQGLRLIYYSQIVNDFQKGDIAEGYSVSREKKESFPLTVTSAQKNPTAFYLCASSIGQGLKNIQYFGAGTRLSVL.